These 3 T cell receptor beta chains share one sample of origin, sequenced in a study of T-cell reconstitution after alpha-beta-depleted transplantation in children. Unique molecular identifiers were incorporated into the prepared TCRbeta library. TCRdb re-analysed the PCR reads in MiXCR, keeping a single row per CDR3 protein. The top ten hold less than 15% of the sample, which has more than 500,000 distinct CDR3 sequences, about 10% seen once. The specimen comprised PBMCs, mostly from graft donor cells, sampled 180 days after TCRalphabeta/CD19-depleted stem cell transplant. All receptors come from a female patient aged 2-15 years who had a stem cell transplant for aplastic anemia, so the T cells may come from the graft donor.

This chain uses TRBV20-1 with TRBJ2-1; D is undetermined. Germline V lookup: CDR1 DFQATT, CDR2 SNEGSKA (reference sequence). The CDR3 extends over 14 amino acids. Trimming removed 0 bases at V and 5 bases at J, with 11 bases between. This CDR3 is CSARDLGSHNEQFF. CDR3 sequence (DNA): TGCAGTGCTAGAGATCTAGGTAGTCACAATGAGCAGTTCTTC.

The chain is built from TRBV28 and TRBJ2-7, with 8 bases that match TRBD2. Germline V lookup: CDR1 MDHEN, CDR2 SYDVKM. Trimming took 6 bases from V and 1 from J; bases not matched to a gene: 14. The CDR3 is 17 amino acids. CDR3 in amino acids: CASSLPPSGLHSYEQYF. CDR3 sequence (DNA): TGTGCCAGCAGCCTCCCCCCTAGCGGGCTACATTCCTACGAGCAGTACTTC.

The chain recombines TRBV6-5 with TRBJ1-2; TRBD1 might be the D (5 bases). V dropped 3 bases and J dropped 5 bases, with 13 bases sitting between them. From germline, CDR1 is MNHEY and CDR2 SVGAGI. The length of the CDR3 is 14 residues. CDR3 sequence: CASSYLGDLYGYTF. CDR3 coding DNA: TGTGCCAGCAGTTATTTGGGGGACCTATATGGCTACACCTTC.